A single sample is the source of the 26 T cell receptor beta chains below, sequenced in a study of blood T cell repertoires in COVID-19. Produced via immunoSEQ multiplex PCR; TCRdb's table is partial and in-frame only. The sample lists 410,000 or so clones, just over 85% occurring once. The sequenced material came from peripheral blood. These receptors were obtained from a young woman with active or convalescent COVID-19.

The chain recombines TRBV7-2 with TRBJ2-1; D is perhaps TRBD1 (6 bases). The V end lost 5 bases, the J end lost 9 bases, and 11 bases lay between the germline ends. Germline assignment: CDR1 SGHTA and CDR2 FQGNSA. CDR3 size: 12 residues. The CDR3 protein is CASSQGPFEQFF. The DNA of the CDR3 is TGTGCCAGCAGCCAGGGGCCGTTTGAGCAGTTCTTC.

The V and J genes are TRBV10-2 and TRBJ2-6, with D perhaps matching TRBD1 (6 bases). There are 16 residues in the CDR3. V dropped 8 bases and J dropped 0 bases, with 14 bases sitting between them. The germline V gene encodes CDR1 WSHSY and CDR2 SAAADI. CDR3 in amino acids: CASGMTGPSGANVLTF. The CDR3, as DNA: TGCGCCAGCGGCATGACAGGACCCTCTGGGGCCAACGTCCTGACTTTC.

This chain connects TRBV5-1 to TRBJ2-3, with 7 bases aligning to TRBD2. With 0 bases clipped from V and 0 bases from J, the junction kept 7 bases outside the gene matches. Germline-derived CDR1 and CDR2 are SGHRS and YFSETQ. This CDR3 has 17 residues. Here the CDR3 DNA reads TGCGCCAGCAGCTTGGGTATGCGGGGGACCAGCACAGATACGCAGTATTTT. Its translation: CASSLGMRGTSTDTQYF.

The rearrangement uses TRBV18 and TRBJ2-3; D unresolved. The CDR3 contains 12 residues. With 6 bases removed from V and 5 bases from J, the gap between germline ends came to 9 bases. Germline V CDR1 and CDR2: KGHSH, LQKENI. The chain's CDR3 is CASSLGEDTQYF. The CDR3, as DNA: TGTGCCAGCTCCCTCGGAGAAGATACGCAGTATTTT.

The chain couples TRBV7-9 to TRBJ1-3; D ambiguous. CDR1 and CDR2 from the germline V gene are SEHNR and FQNEAQ (reference sequence). CDR3 length equals 19 residues. V was pared by 1 base and J by 0 bases, with 19 bases between. CDR3 region: CASSLVAGVSRVSGNTIYF. CDR3 DNA sequence: TGTGCCAGCAGCTTAGTCGCCGGGGTATCGCGGGTCTCTGGAAACACCATATATTTT.

The V and J genes are TRBV25-1 and TRBJ1-2; tentatively, D is TRBD1 (5 bases). CDR3 length: 13 amino acids. V shed 9 bases and J shed 8 bases, with 19 bases lying between them. CDR1 is MGHDK and CDR2 is SYGVNS in the germline V gene. This CDR3 is CASIDSGIGGYTF. The DNA of the CDR3 is TGTGCCAGTATCGATTCAGGGATAGGGGGCTACACCTTC.

In this sample, this clone turned up a few times. This chain joins TRBV6-1 and TRBJ2-7, with D possibly being TRBD1 (6 bases). CDR1 and CDR2 (germline): MNHNS, SASEGT. The CDR3 totals 13 residues. Deletions cut 2 bases from V and 3 bases from J, with 8 bases between. This CDR3 reads CASSETGLYEQYF. CDR3 sequence (DNA): TGTGCCAGCAGTGAAACAGGGCTCTACGAGCAGTACTTC.

This clone was found a few times. As DNA, the CDR3 is TGTGCCAGCTCACCACAACAGGTCAATCAGCCCCAGCATTTT. Translating it yields CASSPQQVNQPQHF. V is TRBV18 and J is TRBJ1-5, with D maybe TRBD1 (5 bases). This CDR3 has 14 amino acids. Per the germline V gene, CDR1 is KGHSH and CDR2 is LQKENI. The V end lost 1 base, the J end lost 3 bases, and 7 bases lay between the germline ends. Full variable domain (remainder filled in from reference TRBV18 and TRBJ1-5): NAGVMQNPRHLVRRRGQEARLRCSPMKGHSHVYWYRQLPEEGLKFMVYLQKENIIDESGMPKERFSAEFPKEGPSILRIQQVVRGDSAAYFCASSPQQVNQPQHFGDGTRLSIL.

The chain is built from TRBV6-1 and TRBJ2-3; TRBD2 is a possible D gene (5 bases). V was trimmed by 3 bases and J by 9 bases, leaving 19 bases between them. This CDR3 region has 15 residues. CDR1 is MNHNS and CDR2 is SASEGT in the germline V gene. The CDR3 DNA follows: TGTGCCAGCAGTGACACTCGGAGGAGAGTGGACACGCAGTATTTT. Amino acid sequence: CASSDTRRRVDTQYF.

The chain employs TRBV2 and TRBJ1-4; 12 bases fit TRBD1. The germline V gene encodes CDR1 SNHLY and CDR2 FYNNEI. With V trimmed by 8 bases and J by 5 bases, 3 bases remained unmatched. The CDR3 has 14 residues. The CDR3 here is CASLGQGANEKLFF. The CDR3 DNA reads TGTGCCAGCTTGGGACAGGGGGCAAATGAAAAACTGTTTTTT.

There are a few counts of this clone. The chain links TRBV4-2 to TRBJ1-1, with D maybe TRBD1 (6 bases). CDR1 is LGHNA, CDR2 YNFKEQ, per germline. The CDR3 consists of 17 residues. Trimming shortened V by 1 base and J by 1 base, and 16 bases separated the two germline ends. The CDR3 loop reads CASSQVGGDTRNTEAFF. The CDR3 nucleotides are TGTGCCAGCAGCCAAGTGGGGGGGGACACGCGGAACACTGAAGCTTTCTTT.

This chain links TRBV5-1 with TRBJ2-7; D is perhaps TRBD2 (6 bases). Trimming left V 5 bases short and J 3 bases short, with 15 bases between. The CDR3 is 14 amino acids. Germline V CDR1 and CDR2: SGHRS, YFSETQ. The CDR3 reads CASSPGTGDYEQYF. The CDR3 region has the DNA TGCGCCAGCAGTCCCGGGACTGGTGACTACGAGCAGTACTTC.

For the CDR3, the DNA is TGTGCCAGCAGTCGGGAGGTCGCTGAAGCTTTCTTT. Protein product: CASSREVAEAFF. The rearrangement joins TRBV12-3 or TRBV12-4 to TRBJ1-1; D remains unclear. This CDR3 comprises 12 residues. V lost 5 bases to trimming and J lost 6 bases, with 10 bases between them.

The chain employs TRBV29-1 and TRBJ2-3; 7 bases fit TRBD1. The CDR3 is 13 amino acids. The germline gives CDR1 SQVTM, CDR2 ANQGSEA. V was clipped by 6 bases and J by 0 bases; unmatched bases: 3. Written as DNA, the CDR3 is TGCAGCGTGACAGGGATGAGCACAGATACGCAGTATTTT. It specifies CSVTGMSTDTQYF.

The chain carries TRBV3-1 (or the pseudogene TRBV3-2) and TRBJ2-7; 8 positions agree with TRBD2. In germline, CDR1 is LGHDT, CDR2 YNNKEL (reference sequence). This CDR3 comprises 17 residues. After removal of 4 bases from V and 7 bases from J, the junction contained 18 bases not matched to a gene. The CDR3 is CASSPNGGAGEVKEQYF. In DNA, the CDR3 is TGTGCCAGCAGCCCGAACGGGGGAGCGGGAGAAGTAAAAGAGCAGTACTTC.

The chain recombines TRBV4-1 with TRBJ2-5; 11 nucleotides align to TRBD2. V shed 3 bases and J 3 bases; nucleotides not matched to a gene: 12. This CDR3 has 18 residues. Per germline, CDR1 MGHRA and CDR2 YSYEKL. Here the CDR3 DNA reads TGCGCCAGCAGCCAGTATACTAGCGGGGGCGCATCGGAAGAGACCCAGTACTTC. Protein: CASSQYTSGGASEETQYF.

This clone appeared once. V usage is TRBV19 and J usage is TRBJ2-1, with D perhaps matching TRBD2 (5 bases). Per germline, CDR1 LNHDA and CDR2 SQIVND (reference sequence). The CDR3 consists of 14 residues. V gave up 1 base and J gave up 6 bases, with 10 bases separating them. The CDR3 is CASSIVGSANEQFF. The CDR3 coding sequence is TGTGCCAGTAGTATAGTGGGTAGCGCCAATGAGCAGTTCTTC.

The chain is built from TRBV7-2 and TRBJ2-2, with D uncertain. The CDR3 contains 14 residues. V shed 5 bases and J shed 1 base, with 8 bases lying between them. CDR1 SGHTA and CDR2 FQGNSA come from the germline V gene. The CDR3 loop reads CASSANGNTGELFF. DNA for the CDR3: TGTGCCAGCAGCGCGAATGGGAACACCGGGGAGCTGTTTTTT.

The CDR3: CATSRDRGSSYEQYF. The CDR3 DNA is TGTGCCACCAGCAGAGATCGCGGGAGCTCCTACGAGCAGTACTTC. The genes are TRBV15 and TRBJ2-7, with 7 bases matching TRBD2. The CDR3 contains 15 residues. Germline V gives CDR1 LNHNV, CDR2 YYDKDF (reference sequence). J was trimmed by 0 bases and V by 0 bases; bases with no gene match: 2.

The V and J genes are TRBV3-1 (or the pseudogene TRBV3-2) and TRBJ1-4; D not resolved. With 0 bases removed from V and 13 bases from J, the gap between germline ends came to 15 bases. Germline V gene data show CDR1 as LGHDT and CDR2 as YNNKEL (reference sequence). This CDR3 region has 14 residues. DNA for the CDR3: TGTGCCAGCAGCCAAGATCCGCAGGCTGTGCTACTGTTTTTT. As protein: CASSQDPQAVLLFF.

The genes are TRBV9 and TRBJ1-1, with D possibly TRBD1 on 6 matching bases. The CDR3 covers 15 residues. Germline V gene data show CDR1 as SGDLS and CDR2 as YYNGEE. V shed 0 bases and J shed 2 bases, with 11 bases lying between them. CDR3 residues: CASSVAGDTNTEAFF. The CDR3 DNA reads as TGTGCCAGCAGCGTAGCTGGGGACACCAACACTGAAGCTTTCTTT.

CDR3 nucleotide sequence: TGTGCCAGCACGGATCCGTGGGGGAGGGCCGGGAACGGGGAGCTGTTTTTT. Protein product: CASTDPWGRAGNGELFF. The chain has TRBV21-1 and TRBJ2-2; TRBD2 is the table's D call and was not checked against the DNA. TRBV21-1 is annotated as a pseudogene. The CDR3 contains 17 residues.

V and J are TRBV5-1 and TRBJ2-1; 11 bases match TRBD2. CDR3 length: 16 residues. The germline gives CDR1 SGHRS, CDR2 YFSETQ. The ends lost 0 bases at V and 7 bases at J; junction bases unmatched: 6. Here the CDR3 reads CASSLVTSGGINEQFF. CDR3 sequence (DNA): TGCGCCAGCAGCTTGGTCACTAGCGGGGGAATTAATGAGCAGTTCTTC.

V and J are TRBV19 and TRBJ2-1, with D perhaps TRBD1 (5 bases). Per the germline V gene, CDR1 is LNHDA and CDR2 is SQIVND (reference sequence). The CDR3 length is 14 residues. V dropped 4 bases and J dropped 8 bases, with 15 bases sitting between them. CDR3 protein: CASSTQGGAYEQFF. The CDR3 nucleotides read TGTGCCAGTAGTACCCAGGGTGGGGCCTATGAGCAGTTCTTC.

Written as DNA, the CDR3 is TGTGCCAGCAGCCAAACCCCCCAACAGGGGGGCTACACCTTC. Its protein product is CASSQTPQQGGYTF. This chain uses TRBV2 with TRBJ1-2; TRBD1 matches 7 bases. V was pared by 6 bases and J by 8 bases, with 12 bases of the junction left unmatched. The CDR3 is made up of 14 amino acids. Per germline, CDR1 SNHLY and CDR2 FYNNEI.

The rearrangement links TRBV5-1 to TRBJ2-5, with no clear D. Germline V lookup: CDR1 SGHRS, CDR2 YFSETQ. CDR3 length: 12 amino acids. With 0 bases removed from V and 5 bases from J, the gap between germline ends came to 5 bases. Written as DNA, the CDR3 is TGCGCCAGCAGCTTGGACTCGGAGACCCAGTACTTC. It yields the protein CASSLDSETQYF.